This T cell receptor beta chain was profiled in a study of blood T cell repertoires in COVID-19. Study-level information: Both acute and convalescent COVID-19 samples were obtained from the United States, Italy and Spain. T cells, B-cell-depleted T cells, or PBMCs supplied cDNA or gDNA.

Source study methods: Reference gene primer amplification in the assay estimated nucleated cell counts. This table comes from immunoSEQ multiplex PCR, and its TCRdb copy is limited to in-frame clones, with some not included. V and J calls and clone size are copied from that table; D and trimming were computed from the DNA. The sample lists nearly 200,000 clones; around nine tenths were seen once. V gave up 1 base and J gave up 4 bases, with 13 bases separating them. The germline gives CDR1 MGHDK, CDR2 SYGVNS. There are 15 residues in the CDR3. This clone was observed a handful of times. This chain connects TRBV25-1 to TRBJ1-2; possibly TRBD1 for D (6 bases). The material sequenced was peripheral blood. The source of this sequence is a woman between 35 and 50 years old who had recovered from COVID-19. The CDR3 DNA is TGTGCCAGCAGTGAATCCAGGGGCAGGGCCTATGGCTACACCTTC. Encoded protein: CASSESRGRAYGYTF.